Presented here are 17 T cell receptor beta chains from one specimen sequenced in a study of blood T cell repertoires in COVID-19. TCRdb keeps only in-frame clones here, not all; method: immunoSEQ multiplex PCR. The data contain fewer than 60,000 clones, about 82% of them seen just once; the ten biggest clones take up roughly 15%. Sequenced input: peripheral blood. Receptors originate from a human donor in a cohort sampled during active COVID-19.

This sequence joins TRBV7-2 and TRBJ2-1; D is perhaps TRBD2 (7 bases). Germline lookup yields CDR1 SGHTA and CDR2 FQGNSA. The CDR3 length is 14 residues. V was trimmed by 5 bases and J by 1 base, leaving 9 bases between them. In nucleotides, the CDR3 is TGTGCCAGCAGCGGGGGGGCGTCCTACAATGAGCAGTTCTTC. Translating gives CASSGGASYNEQFF.

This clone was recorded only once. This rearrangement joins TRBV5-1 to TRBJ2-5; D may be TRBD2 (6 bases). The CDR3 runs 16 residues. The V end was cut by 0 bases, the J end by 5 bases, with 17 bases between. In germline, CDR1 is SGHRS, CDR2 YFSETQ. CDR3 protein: CASSLEAGRFGETQYF. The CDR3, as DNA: TGCGCCAGCAGCTTGGAAGCAGGGAGGTTTGGGGAGACCCAGTACTTC.

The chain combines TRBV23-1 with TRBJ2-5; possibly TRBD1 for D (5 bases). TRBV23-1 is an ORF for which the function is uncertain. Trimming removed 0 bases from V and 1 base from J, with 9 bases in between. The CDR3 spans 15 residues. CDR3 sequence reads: CASSQSEDSQETQYF. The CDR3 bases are TGCGCCAGCAGTCAATCGGAAGACAGCCAAGAGACCCAGTACTTC.

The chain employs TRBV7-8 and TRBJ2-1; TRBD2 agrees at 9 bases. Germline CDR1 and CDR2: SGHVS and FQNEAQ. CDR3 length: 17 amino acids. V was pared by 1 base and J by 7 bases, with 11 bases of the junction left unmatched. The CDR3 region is CASSLGQLAGEGNEQFF. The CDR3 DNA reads TGTGCCAGCAGCTTAGGCCAGTTAGCGGGAGAGGGTAATGAGCAGTTCTTC.

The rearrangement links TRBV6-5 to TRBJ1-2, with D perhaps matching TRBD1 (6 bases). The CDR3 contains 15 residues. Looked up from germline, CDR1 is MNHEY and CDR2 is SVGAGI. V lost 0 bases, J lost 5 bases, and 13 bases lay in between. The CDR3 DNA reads TGTGCCAGCAGTTACTCGGCAGGGGAAGGGTATGGCTACACCTTC. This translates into CASSYSAGEGYGYTF.

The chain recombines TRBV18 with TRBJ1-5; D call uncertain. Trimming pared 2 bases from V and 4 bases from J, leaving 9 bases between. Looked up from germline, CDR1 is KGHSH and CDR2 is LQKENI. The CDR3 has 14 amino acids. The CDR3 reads CASSPYTENQPQHF. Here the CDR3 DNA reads TGTGCCAGCTCACCATATACAGAAAATCAGCCCCAGCATTTT.

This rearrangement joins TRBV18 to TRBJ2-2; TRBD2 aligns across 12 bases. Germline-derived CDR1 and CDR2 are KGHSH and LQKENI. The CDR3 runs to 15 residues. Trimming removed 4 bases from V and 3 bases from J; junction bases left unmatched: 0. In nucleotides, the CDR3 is TGTGCCAGCTCACGACTAGCGGGAGACACCGGGGAGCTGTTTTTT. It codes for CASSRLAGDTGELFF.

The CDR3 region has the DNA TGTGCCAGCAGCCTAACTAGCCCGCAGCAGTTCTTC. It translates to CASSLTSPQQFF. The chain links TRBV7-2 to TRBJ2-1; D possibly corresponds to TRBD2 (6 bases). This CDR3 region has 12 residues. CDR1 is SGHTA and CDR2 is FQGNSA in the germline V gene. The germline V and J ends were trimmed by 5 bases and 11 bases, with 13 bases remaining between them. Full variable domain (rest looked up from reference TRBV7-2 and TRBJ2-1): GAGVSQSPSNKVTEKGKDVELRCDPISGHTALYWYRQSLGQGLEFLIYFQGNSAPDKSGLPSDRFSAERTGGSVSTLTIQRTQQEDSAVYLCASSLTSPQQFFGPGTRLTVL.

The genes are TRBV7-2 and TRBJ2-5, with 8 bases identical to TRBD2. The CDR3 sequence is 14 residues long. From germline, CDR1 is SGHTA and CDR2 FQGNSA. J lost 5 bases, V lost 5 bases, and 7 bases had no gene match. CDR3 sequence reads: CASSIGLALETQYF. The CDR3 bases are TGTGCCAGCAGCATCGGACTAGCATTGGAGACCCAGTACTTC. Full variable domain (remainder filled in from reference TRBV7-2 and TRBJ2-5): GAGVSQSPSNKVTEKGKDVELRCDPISGHTALYWYRQSLGQGLEFLIYFQGNSAPDKSGLPSDRFSAERTGGSVSTLTIQRTQQEDSAVYLCASSIGLALETQYFGPGTRLLVL.

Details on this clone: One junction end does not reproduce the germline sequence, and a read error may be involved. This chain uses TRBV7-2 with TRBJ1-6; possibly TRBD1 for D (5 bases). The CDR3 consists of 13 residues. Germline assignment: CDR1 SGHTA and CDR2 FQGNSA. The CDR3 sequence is CASSLVGDSKVYF. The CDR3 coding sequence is TGTGCCAGCAGCTTAGTAGGGGATAGCAAGGTCTACTTT.

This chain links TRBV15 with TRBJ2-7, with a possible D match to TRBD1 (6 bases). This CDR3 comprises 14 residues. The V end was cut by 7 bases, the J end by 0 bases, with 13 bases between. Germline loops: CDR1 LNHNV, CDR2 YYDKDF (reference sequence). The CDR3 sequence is CATKPGHSSYEQYF. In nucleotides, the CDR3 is TGTGCCACCAAACCGGGACATAGCTCCTACGAGCAGTACTTC. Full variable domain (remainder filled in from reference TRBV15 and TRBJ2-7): DAMVIQNPRYQVTQFGKPVTLSCSQTLNHNVMYWYQQKSSQAPKLLFHYYDKDFNNEADTPDNFQSRRPNTSFCFLDIRSPGLGDTAMYLCATKPGHSSYEQYFGPGTRLTVT.

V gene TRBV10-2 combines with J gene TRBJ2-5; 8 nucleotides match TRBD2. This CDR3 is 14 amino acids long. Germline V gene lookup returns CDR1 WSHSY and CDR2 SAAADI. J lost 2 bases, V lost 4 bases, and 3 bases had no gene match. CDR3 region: CASSVGGGQETQYF. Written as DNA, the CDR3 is TGCGCCAGCAGTGTCGGGGGGGGACAAGAGACCCAGTACTTC.

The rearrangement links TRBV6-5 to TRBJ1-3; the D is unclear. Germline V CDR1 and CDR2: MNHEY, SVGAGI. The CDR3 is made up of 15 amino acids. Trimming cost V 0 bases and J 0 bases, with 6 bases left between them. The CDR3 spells CASSYSVGSGNTIYF. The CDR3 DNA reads TGTGCCAGCAGTTACTCTGTCGGCTCTGGAAACACCATATATTTT.

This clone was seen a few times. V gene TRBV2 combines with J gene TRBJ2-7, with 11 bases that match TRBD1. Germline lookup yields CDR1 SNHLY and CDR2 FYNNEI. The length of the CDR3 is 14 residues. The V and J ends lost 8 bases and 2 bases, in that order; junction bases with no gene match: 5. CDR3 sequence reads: CASGRDRGAYEQYF. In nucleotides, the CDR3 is TGTGCCAGCGGGCGGGACAGGGGGGCCTACGAGCAGTACTTC.

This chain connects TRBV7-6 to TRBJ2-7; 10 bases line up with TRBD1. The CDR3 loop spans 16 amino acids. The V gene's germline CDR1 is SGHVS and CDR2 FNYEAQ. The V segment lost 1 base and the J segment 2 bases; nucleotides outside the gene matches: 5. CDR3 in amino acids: CASSLVGQGRTYEQYF. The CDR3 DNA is TGTGCCAGCAGCTTAGTGGGACAGGGGAGAACCTACGAGCAGTACTTC.

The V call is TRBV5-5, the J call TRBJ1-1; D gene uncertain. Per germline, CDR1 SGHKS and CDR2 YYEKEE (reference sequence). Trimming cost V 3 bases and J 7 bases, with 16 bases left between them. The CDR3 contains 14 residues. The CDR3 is CASSSQSEYGEAFF. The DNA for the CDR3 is TGTGCCAGCAGCTCCCAATCCGAGTACGGTGAAGCTTTCTTT. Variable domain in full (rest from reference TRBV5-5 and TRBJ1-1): DAGVTQSPTHLIKTRGQQVTLRCSPISGHKSVSWYQQVLGQGPQFIFQYYEKEERGRGNFPDRFSARQFPNYSSELNVNALLLGDSALYLCASSSQSEYGEAFFGQGTRLTVV.

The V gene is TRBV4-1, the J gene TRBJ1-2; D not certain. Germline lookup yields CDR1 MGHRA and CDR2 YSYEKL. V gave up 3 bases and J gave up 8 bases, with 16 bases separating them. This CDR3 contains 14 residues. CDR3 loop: CASSHAAAVAGYTF. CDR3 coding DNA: TGCGCCAGCAGCCACGCGGCGGCCGTAGCAGGCTACACCTTC.